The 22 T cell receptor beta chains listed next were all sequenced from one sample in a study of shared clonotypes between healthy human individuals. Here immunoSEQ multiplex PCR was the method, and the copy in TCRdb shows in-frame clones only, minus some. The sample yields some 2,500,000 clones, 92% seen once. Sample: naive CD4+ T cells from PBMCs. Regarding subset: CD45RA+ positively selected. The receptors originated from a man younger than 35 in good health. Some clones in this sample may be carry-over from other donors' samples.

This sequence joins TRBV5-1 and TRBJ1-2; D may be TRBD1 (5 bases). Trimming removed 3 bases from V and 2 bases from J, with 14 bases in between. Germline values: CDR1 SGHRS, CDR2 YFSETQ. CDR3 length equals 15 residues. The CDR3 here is CASSSAGTPNYGYTF. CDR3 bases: TGCGCCAGCAGCTCCGCAGGGACCCCCAACTATGGCTACACCTTC. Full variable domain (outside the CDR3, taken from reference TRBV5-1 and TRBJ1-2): KAGVTQTPRYLIKTRGQQVTLSCSPISGHRSVSWYQQTPGQGLQFLFEYFSETQRNKGNFPGRFSGRQFSNSRSEMNVSTLELGDSALYLCASSSAGTPNYGYTFGSGTRLTVV.

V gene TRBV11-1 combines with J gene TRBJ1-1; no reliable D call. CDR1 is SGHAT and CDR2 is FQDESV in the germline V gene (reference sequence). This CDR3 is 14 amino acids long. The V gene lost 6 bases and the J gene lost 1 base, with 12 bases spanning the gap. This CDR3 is CASSHMEGNTEAFF. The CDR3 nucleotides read TGTGCCAGCAGTCACATGGAGGGGAACACTGAAGCTTTCTTT.

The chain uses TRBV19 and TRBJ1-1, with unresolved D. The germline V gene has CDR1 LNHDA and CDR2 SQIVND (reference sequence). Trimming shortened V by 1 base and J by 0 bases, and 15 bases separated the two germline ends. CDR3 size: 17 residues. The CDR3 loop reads CASSIARGRYMNTEAFF. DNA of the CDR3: TGTGCCAGTAGTATAGCCCGAGGCAGATACATGAACACTGAAGCTTTCTTT.

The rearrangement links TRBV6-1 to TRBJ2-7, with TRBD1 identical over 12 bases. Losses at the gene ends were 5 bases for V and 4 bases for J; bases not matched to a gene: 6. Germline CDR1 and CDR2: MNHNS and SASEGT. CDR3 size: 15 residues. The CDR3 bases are TGTGCCAGCAGTTCGGGACAGGGGGCTTGGTACGAGCAGTACTTC. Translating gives CASSSGQGAWYEQYF.

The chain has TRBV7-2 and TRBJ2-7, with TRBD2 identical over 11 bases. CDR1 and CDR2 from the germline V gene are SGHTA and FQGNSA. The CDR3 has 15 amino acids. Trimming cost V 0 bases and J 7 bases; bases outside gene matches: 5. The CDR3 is CASSLALAGEGEQYF. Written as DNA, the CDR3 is TGTGCCAGCAGCTTAGCACTAGCGGGAGAGGGGGAGCAGTACTTC. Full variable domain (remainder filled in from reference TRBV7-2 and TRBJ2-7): GAGVSQSPSNKVTEKGKDVELRCDPISGHTALYWYRQSLGQGLEFLIYFQGNSAPDKSGLPSDRFSAERTGGSVSTLTIQRTQQEDSAVYLCASSLALAGEGEQYFGPGTRLTVT.

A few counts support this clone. CDR3 coding DNA: TGTGCCACCGGGACAGGACTTAATCAGCCCCAGCATTTT. Translated: CATGTGLNQPQHF. This sequence joins TRBV15 and TRBJ1-5, with 8 bases identical to TRBD1. J lost 4 bases, V lost 8 bases, and 4 bases had no gene match. The germline CDR1 and CDR2 sequences are LNHNV and YYDKDF (reference sequence). This CDR3 contains 13 residues. Full variable domain (rest looked up from reference TRBV15 and TRBJ1-5): DAMVIQNPRYQVTQFGKPVTLSCSQTLNHNVMYWYQQKSSQAPKLLFHYYDKDFNNEADTPDNFQSRRPNTSFCFLDIRSPGLGDTAMYLCATGTGLNQPQHFGDGTRLSIL.

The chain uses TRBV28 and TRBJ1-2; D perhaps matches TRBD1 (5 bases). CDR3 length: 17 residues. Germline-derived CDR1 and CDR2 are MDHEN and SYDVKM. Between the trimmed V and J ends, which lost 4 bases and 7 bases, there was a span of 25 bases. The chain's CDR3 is CASSSLNSIIGGSGYTF. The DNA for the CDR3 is TGTGCCAGCAGTTCCCTCAACAGTATAATTGGGGGAAGTGGCTACACCTTC.

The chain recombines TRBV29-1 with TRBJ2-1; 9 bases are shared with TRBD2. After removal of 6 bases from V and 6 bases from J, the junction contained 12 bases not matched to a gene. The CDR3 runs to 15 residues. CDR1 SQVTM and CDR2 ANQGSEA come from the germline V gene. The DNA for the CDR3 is TGCAGCGTCCTTGGGCCTAGCGGGATCGGCAATGAGCAGTTCTTC. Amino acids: CSVLGPSGIGNEQFF.

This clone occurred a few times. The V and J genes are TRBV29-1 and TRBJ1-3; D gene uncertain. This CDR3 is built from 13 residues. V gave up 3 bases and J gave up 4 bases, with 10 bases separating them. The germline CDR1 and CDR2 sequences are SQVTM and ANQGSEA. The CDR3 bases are TGCAGCGTTGACTCCGTAGGGGGAAACACCATATATTTT. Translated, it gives CSVDSVGGNTIYF.

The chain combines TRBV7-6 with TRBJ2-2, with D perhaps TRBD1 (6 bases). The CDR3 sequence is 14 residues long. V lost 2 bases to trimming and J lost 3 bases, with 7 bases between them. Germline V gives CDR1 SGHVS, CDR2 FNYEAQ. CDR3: CASSLQGHTGELFF. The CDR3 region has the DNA TGTGCCAGCAGCTTACAGGGGCACACCGGGGAGCTGTTTTTT.

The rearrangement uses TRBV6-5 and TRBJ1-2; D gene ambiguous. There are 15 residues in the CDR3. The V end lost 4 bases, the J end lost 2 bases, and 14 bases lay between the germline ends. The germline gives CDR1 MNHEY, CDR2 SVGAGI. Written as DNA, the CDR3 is TGTGCCAGCAGTTTTTACAGTGGCAAAAACTATGGCTACACCTTC. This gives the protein CASSFYSGKNYGYTF.

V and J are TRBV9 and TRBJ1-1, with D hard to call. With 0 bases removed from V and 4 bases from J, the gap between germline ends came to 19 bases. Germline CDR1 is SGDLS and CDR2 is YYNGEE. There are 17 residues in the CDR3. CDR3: CASSVGLLTHYGTEAFF. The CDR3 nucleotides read TGTGCCAGCAGCGTAGGTCTACTCACACACTACGGCACTGAAGCTTTCTTT.

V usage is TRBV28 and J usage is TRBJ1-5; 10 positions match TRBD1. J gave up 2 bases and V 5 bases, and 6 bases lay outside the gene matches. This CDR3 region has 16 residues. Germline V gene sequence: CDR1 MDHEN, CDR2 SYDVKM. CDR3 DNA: TGTGCCAGCAGTCTTATGGGGACAGGGGGCAATCAGCCCCAGCATTTT. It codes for CASSLMGTGGNQPQHF. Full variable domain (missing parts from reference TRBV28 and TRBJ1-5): DVKVTQSSRYLVKRTGEKVFLECVQDMDHENMFWYRQDPGLGLRLIYFSYDVKMKEKGDIPEGYSVSREKKERFSLILESASTNQTSMYLCASSLMGTGGNQPQHFGDGTRLSIL.

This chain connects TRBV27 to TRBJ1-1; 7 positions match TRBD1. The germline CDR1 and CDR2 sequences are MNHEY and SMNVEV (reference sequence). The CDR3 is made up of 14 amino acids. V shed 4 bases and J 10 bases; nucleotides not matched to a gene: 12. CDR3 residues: CASSSDYRGKAAFF. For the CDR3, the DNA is TGTGCCAGCAGTTCGGATTACAGGGGCAAAGCAGCTTTCTTT.

The CDR3 reads CASKRNLIKGETQYF. CDR3 coding DNA: TGTGCCAGCAAGCGAAACCTAATAAAGGGAGAGACCCAGTACTTC. V gene TRBV6-1 combines with J gene TRBJ2-5; D remains ambiguous. The length of the CDR3 is 15 residues. Germline V gene lookup returns CDR1 MNHNS and CDR2 SASEGT. V lost 7 bases, J lost 4 bases, and 19 bases lay in between.

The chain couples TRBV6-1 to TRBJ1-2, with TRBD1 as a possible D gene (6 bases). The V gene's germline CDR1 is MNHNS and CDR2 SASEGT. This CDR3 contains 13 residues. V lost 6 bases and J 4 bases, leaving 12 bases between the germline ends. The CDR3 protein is CASRDRPLYGYTF. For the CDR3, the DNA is TGTGCCAGCAGGGACAGACCGCTCTATGGCTACACCTTC.

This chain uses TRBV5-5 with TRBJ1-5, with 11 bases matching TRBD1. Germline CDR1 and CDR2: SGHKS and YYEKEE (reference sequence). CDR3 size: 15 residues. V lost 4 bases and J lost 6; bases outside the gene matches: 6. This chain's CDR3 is CASSQGQGVSQPQHF. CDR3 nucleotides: TGTGCCAGCAGCCAGGGACAGGGGGTAAGTCAGCCCCAGCATTTT.

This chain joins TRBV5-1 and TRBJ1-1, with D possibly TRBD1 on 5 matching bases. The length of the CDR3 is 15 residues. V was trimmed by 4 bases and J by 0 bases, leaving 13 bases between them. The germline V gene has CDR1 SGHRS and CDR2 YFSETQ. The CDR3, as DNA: TGCGCCAGCAGCACCCCTGGGGCCCTGAACACTGAAGCTTTCTTT. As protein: CASSTPGALNTEAFF.

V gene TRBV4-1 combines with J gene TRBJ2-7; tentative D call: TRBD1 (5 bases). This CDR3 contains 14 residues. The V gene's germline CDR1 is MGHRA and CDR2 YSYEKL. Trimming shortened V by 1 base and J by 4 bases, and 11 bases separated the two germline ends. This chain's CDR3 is CASSQAQRGYEQYF. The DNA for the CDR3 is TGCGCCAGCAGCCAAGCGCAAAGGGGTTACGAGCAGTACTTC.

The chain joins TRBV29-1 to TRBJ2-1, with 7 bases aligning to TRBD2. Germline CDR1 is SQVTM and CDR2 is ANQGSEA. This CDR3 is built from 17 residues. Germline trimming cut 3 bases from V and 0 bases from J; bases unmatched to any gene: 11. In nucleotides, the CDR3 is TGCAGCGTTGAGGACCCCACTAGCGCGAGCTCCTACAATGAGCAGTTCTTC. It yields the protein CSVEDPTSASSYNEQFF.

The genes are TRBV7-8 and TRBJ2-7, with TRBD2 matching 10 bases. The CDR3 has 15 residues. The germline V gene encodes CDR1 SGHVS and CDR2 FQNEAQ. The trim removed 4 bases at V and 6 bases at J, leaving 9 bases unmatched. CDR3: CASSSWSSGSFEQYF. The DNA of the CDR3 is TGTGCCAGCAGCTCCTGGTCTAGCGGGAGCTTCGAGCAGTACTTC.

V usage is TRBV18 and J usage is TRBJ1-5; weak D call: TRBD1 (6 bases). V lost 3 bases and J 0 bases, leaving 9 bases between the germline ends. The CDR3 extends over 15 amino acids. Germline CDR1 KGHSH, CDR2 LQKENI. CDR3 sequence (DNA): TGTGCCAGCTCACCGTCAGGGGATAGCAATCAGCCCCAGCATTTT. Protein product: CASSPSGDSNQPQHF.